The sequence of this T cell receptor beta chain was determined in a study of blood T cell repertoires in COVID-19. The overall study: Samples came from the United States, Italy and Spain, spanning acute and convalescent COVID-19. T cells, B-cell-depleted T cells, or PBMCs provided the cDNA or gDNA that served as material.

The J segment lost 9 bases and the V segment lost 2 bases, leaving 13 bases of the junction unmatched. The CDR3 length is 18 residues. Germline CDR1 SGHAT, CDR2 FQNNGV. How the authors handled the data: Amplification of reference gene primers provided the estimated nucleated cell counts. The protocol was immunoSEQ multiplex PCR, while the TCRdb copy is restricted to in-frame clones and leaves out a portion. V, J and clone size reflect that table, while D and trimming were determined from the DNA. The sample has 200,000 to 250,000 clones, about 85% seen once. The TCR comes from a woman of 80 years or more with active or convalescent COVID-19. The sequencing input was peripheral blood. The chain links TRBV11-2 to TRBJ1-6; 10 bases line up with TRBD1. CDR3 sequence (DNA): TGTGCCAGCAGCTTACCCCGGAGACAGGGGGCTAGAAGTTCACCCCTCCACTTT. Translated: CASSLPRRQGARSSPLHF.